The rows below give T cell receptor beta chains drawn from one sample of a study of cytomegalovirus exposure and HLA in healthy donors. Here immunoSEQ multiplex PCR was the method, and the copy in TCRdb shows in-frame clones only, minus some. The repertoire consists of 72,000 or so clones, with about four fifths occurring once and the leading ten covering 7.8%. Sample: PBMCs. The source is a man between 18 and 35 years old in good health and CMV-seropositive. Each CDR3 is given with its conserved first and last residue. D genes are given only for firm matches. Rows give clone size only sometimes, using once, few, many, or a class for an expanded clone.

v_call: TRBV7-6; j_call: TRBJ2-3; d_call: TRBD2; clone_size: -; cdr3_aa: CASSLGPGGATDTQYF; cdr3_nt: TGTGCCAGCAGCTTGGGGCCCGGGGGGGCGACAGATACGCAGTATTTT
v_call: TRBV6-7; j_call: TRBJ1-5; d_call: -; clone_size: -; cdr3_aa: CASSYPPFNQPQHF; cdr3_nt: TGTGCCAGCAGTTACCCCCCCTTTAATCAGCCCCAGCATTTT
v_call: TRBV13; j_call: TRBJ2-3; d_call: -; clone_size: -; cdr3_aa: CASSSLTGSGTDTQYF; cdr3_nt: TGTGCCAGCAGCTCCCTTACAGGGAGCGGCACAGATACGCAGTATTTT
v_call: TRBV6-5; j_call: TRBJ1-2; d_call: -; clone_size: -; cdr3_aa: CASSYGRDNYGYTF; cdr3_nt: TGTGCCAGCAGTTATGGGCGGGACAACTATGGCTACACCTTC
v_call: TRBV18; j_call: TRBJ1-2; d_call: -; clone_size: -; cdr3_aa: CASSPRENSPLGYTF; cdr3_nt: TGTGCCAGCTCACCACGCGAGAATTCGCCCCTTGGCTACACCTTC
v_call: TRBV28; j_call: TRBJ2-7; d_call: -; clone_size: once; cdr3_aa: CASSVYSYEQYF; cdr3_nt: TGTGCCAGCTCCGTTTACTCCTACGAGCAGTACTTC
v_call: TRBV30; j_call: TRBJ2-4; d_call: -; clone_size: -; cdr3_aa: CAWSVLGRADIQYF; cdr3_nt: TGTGCCTGGAGTGTACTTGGCAGGGCGGACATTCAGTACTTC
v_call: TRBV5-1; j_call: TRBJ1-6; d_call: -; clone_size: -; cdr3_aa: CASSGQDNSPLHF; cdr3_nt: TGCGCCAGCAGTGGCCAAGATAATTCACCCCTCCACTTT
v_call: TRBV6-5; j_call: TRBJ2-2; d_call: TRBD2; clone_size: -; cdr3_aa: CAIRTSGTNTGELFF; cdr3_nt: TGTGCCATTCGGACTAGCGGGACGAACACCGGGGAGCTGTTTTTT
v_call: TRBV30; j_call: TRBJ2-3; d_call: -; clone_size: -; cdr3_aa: CAWRVPGDTQYF; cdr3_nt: TGTGCCTGGAGAGTCCCCGGAGATACGCAGTATTTT
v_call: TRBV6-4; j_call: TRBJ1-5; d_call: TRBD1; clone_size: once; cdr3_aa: CASSAWTGGHQPQHF; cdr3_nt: TGTGCCAGCAGTGCTTGGACAGGGGGCCATCAGCCCCAGCATTTT
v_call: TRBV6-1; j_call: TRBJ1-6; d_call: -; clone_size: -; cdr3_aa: CASSTREGSPLHF; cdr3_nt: TGTGCCAGCTCTACCCGGGAGGGTTCACCCCTCCACTTT
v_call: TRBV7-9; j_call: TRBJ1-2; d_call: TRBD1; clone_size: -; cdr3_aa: CASRQSSGTVNYGYTF; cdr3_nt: TGTGCCAGCAGGCAGAGCTCTGGGACAGTAAACTATGGCTACACCTTC
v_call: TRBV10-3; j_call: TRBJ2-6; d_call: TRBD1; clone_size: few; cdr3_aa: CAISVDRSSGANVLTF; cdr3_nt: TGTGCCATCAGTGTGGACAGGAGCTCTGGGGCCAACGTCCTGACTTTC
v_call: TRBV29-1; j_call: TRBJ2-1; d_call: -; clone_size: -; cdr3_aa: CSVDGQGSYNEQFF; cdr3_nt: TGCAGCGTTGATGGGCAGGGGTCCTACAATGAGCAGTTCTTC
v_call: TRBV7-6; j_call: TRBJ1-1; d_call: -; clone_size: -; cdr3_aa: CASSLANENRATEAFF; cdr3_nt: TGTGCCAGCAGCTTAGCGAACGAAAACAGGGCCACTGAAGCTTTCTTT
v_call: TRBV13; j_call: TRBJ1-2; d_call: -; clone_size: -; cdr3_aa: CASSFESTYGYTF; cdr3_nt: TGTGCCAGCAGCTTCGAGAGTACCTATGGCTACACCTTC
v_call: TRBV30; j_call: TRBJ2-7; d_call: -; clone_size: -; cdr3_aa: CAWSVGLDPSYEQYF; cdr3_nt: TGTGCCTGGAGTGTTGGGCTCGACCCCTCCTACGAGCAGTACTTC
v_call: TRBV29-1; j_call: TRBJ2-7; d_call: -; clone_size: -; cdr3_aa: CSAQDGREYEQYF; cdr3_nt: TGCAGCGCACAAGACGGGAGAGAGTACGAGCAGTACTTC
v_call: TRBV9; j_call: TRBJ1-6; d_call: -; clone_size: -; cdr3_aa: CASSALGGENSPLHF; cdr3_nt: TGTGCCAGCAGCGCCCTAGGGGGGGAAAATTCACCCCTCCACTTT
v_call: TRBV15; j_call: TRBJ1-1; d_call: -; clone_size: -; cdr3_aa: CATSTGHANTEAFF; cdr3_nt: TGTGCCACCAGCACGGGACACGCGAACACTGAAGCTTTCTTT
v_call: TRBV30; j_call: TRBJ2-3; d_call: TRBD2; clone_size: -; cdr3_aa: CAWKRLAGTDTQYF; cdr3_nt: TGTGCCTGGAAAAGGCTAGCGGGCACAGATACGCAGTATTTT
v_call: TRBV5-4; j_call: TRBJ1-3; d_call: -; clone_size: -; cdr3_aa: CASSLPVTGGSGNTIYF; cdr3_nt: TGTGCCAGCAGCCTGCCCGTTACAGGTGGCTCTGGAAACACCATATATTTT